This record covers a single T cell receptor beta chain. This specimen comes from a study of blood T cell repertoires in COVID-19. Study as a whole: Sources were T cells, B-cell-depleted T cells, or PBMCs; the material itself was cDNA or gDNA.

V lost 3 bases and J 4 bases, leaving 22 bases between the germline ends. The length of the CDR3 is 18 residues. Germline CDR1 and CDR2: LGHNT and FRNRAP. Original handling: Reference gene primer amplification in the assay estimated nucleated cell counts. Profiled with immunoSEQ multiplex PCR; TCRdb holds only in-frame clones, not every one. Clonal size and the V and J genes are those of that table, whereas D and trimming came from the DNA. Among under 200,000 clones, 80% to 90% were seen once, and the ten largest hold roughly 1.9%. This clonotype was sampled from a woman older than 75 with acute or convalescent COVID-19. This chain links TRBV12-5 with TRBJ1-3; no clear D. What was sequenced was peripheral blood. The CDR3 is CASGFRVLNPGKGNTIYF. In DNA, the CDR3 is TGTGCTAGTGGTTTTCGTGTTTTGAATCCGGGTAAGGGAAACACCATATATTTT.